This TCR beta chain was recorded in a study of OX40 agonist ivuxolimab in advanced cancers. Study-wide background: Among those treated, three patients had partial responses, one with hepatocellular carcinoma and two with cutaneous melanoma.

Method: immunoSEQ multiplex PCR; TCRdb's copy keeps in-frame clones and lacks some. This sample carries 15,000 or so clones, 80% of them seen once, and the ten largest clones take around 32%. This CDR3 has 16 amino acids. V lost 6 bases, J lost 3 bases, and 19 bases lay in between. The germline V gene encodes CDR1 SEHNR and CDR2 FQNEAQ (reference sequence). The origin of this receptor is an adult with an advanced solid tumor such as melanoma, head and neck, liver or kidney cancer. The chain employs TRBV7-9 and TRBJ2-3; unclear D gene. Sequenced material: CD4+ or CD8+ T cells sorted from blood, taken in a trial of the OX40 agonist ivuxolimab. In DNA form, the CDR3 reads TGTGCCAGCAGTCCGGTTCGACCAGGTCGGACAGATACGCAGTATTTT. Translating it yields CASSPVRPGRTDTQYF.